Each of the 10 T cell receptor beta chains below was sequenced from the same sample in a study of T-cell reconstitution after alpha-beta-depleted transplantation in children. Unique molecular identifiers were used to barcode this TCRbeta library. TCRdb independently ran MiXCR on the PCR reads; one entry per CDR3 protein. The data hold more than 100,000 distinct CDR3 sequences, with roughly 23% observed a single time. Material: PBMCs, mostly from graft donor cells, obtained 180 days after TCRalphabeta/CD19-depleted stem cell transplant. The receptors derive from a male patient aged 2-15 years who had a stem cell transplant for chronic granulomatous disease, so the T cells may come from the graft donor.

This clonotype was seen ten or more times. This chain connects TRBV7-2 to TRBJ1-1; D not certain. CDR1 and CDR2 (germline): SGHTA, FQGNSA. The CDR3 sequence is 14 residues long. V lost 3 bases and J 1 base, leaving 9 bases between the germline ends. The CDR3 loop is CASSFPNKNTEAFF. CDR3 bases: TGTGCCAGCAGCTTTCCCAACAAGAACACTGAAGCTTTCTTT.

The rearrangement links TRBV12-3 or TRBV12-4 to TRBJ2-3, with D perhaps being TRBD1 or TRBD2 (5 bases each). The CDR3 has 16 residues. Trimming shortened V by 5 bases and J by 0 bases, and 15 bases separated the two germline ends. CDR3 region: CASSPFRGWSTDTQYF. The CDR3, as DNA: TGTGCCAGCAGTCCCTTTCGGGGCTGGAGCACAGATACGCAGTATTTT.

This clonotype was seen more than once but under ten times. V usage is TRBV5-1 and J usage is TRBJ2-3; perhaps D is TRBD1 or TRBD2 (5 bases each). V shed 2 bases and J shed 2 bases, with 6 bases lying between them. The CDR3 is 13 amino acids. Per the germline V gene, CDR1 is SGHRS and CDR2 is YFSETQ. The CDR3 region has the DNA TGCGCCAGCAGCTTCGGGGCCACAGATACGCAGTATTTT. Its translation: CASSFGATDTQYF.

The V gene is TRBV5-6, the J gene TRBJ2-1; D may correspond to TRBD1 or TRBD2 (5 bases each). This CDR3 has 14 residues. Germline V gene sequence: CDR1 SGHDT, CDR2 YYEEEE. Trimming removed 9 bases from V and 6 bases from J, with 19 bases in between. The CDR3 protein is CAMSLGVGCNEQFF. The CDR3 DNA reads TGTGCCATGAGCTTGGGGGTCGGCTGCAATGAGCAGTTCTTC.

This clonotype has ten or more counts. V is TRBV20-1 and J is TRBJ2-3; 7 nucleotides align to TRBD1. Losses at the gene ends were 0 bases for V and 3 bases for J; bases not matched to a gene: 6. Per the germline V gene, CDR1 is DFQATT and CDR2 is SNEGSKA (reference sequence). CDR3 length: 15 amino acids. In DNA form, the CDR3 reads TGCAGTGCTAGAGAGCGACAGGGCGCGACAGATACGCAGTATTTT. Translated, it gives CSARERQGATDTQYF.

In this sample, this clonotype turned up many times. The J gene is TRBJ1-4, the V gene TRBV18, with D maybe TRBD1 (5 bases). In germline, CDR1 is KGHSH, CDR2 LQKENI. CDR3 length equals 17 residues. V was clipped by 3 bases and J by 6 bases, with 20 bases between them. DNA of the CDR3: TGTGCCAGCTCACCGAGAAGGGTTGGGGACCAGGATGAAAAACTGTTTTTT. This codes for CASSPRRVGDQDEKLFF.

The chain combines TRBV18 with TRBJ2-5; 9 bases map to TRBD1. The junction had 2 bases not matched to a gene; V was cut back by 3 bases and J by 3 bases. The CDR3 extends over 14 amino acids. Germline CDR1 KGHSH, CDR2 LQKENI. CDR3 region: CASSPRTGEETQYF. CDR3 in DNA: TGTGCCAGCTCACCTCGGACAGGGGAAGAGACCCAGTACTTC.

This clonotype was counted only a few times. This chain links TRBV6-4 with TRBJ2-3, with 7 bases fitting TRBD2. The CDR3 totals 15 residues. In germline, CDR1 is MRHNA, CDR2 SNTAGT. V gave up 4 bases and J gave up 5 bases; unmatched junction bases: 9. CDR3 nucleotide sequence: TGTGCCAGCAGTGGGATGGCGGGAGAAAGAGATACGCAGTATTTT. It yields the protein CASSGMAGERDTQYF.

This clonotype was recorded a few times. The J gene is TRBJ2-3, the V gene TRBV5-1, with D unclear. This CDR3 contains 15 residues. The V end lost 1 base, the J end lost 0 bases, and 9 bases lay between the germline ends. Germline CDR1 reads SGHRS; CDR2 reads YFSETQ. The CDR3: CASSLIGTSTDTQYF. Here the CDR3 DNA reads TGCGCCAGCAGCTTGATCGGCACGAGCACAGATACGCAGTATTTT.

A few counts support this clonotype. The chain employs TRBV20-1 and TRBJ2-1; D unresolved. CDR1 is DFQATT and CDR2 is SNEGSKA in the germline V gene (reference sequence). The CDR3 extends over 13 amino acids. The germline V and J ends were trimmed by 6 bases and 1 base, with 10 bases remaining between them. CDR3 sequence (DNA): TGCAGTGCAAGGTTGTATTCCTACAATGAGCAGTTCTTC. Translating it yields CSARLYSYNEQFF.